This TCR beta chain was observed in a study of blood T cell repertoires in COVID-19. Trimming removed 4 bases at V and 8 bases at J, with 18 bases between. The germline V gene encodes CDR1 SGHTA and CDR2 FQGNSA. The CDR3 is 15 residues long. Produced via immunoSEQ multiplex PCR; TCRdb's table is partial and in-frame only. The table includes roughly 400,000 clones, 90% detected once. The sequence derives from a man in his late teens or twenties who had recovered from COVID-19. The V and J genes are TRBV7-2 and TRBJ2-1, with D maybe TRBD1 (6 bases). The sample was PBMCs or T cells enriched from blood (not recorded which). The CDR3 DNA reads TGTGCCAGCAGCTCAACAGGGTACCAGACGTATGAGCAGTTCTTC. It encodes CASSSTGYQTYEQFF. The full variable domain, completed using reference TRBV7-2 and TRBJ2-1, is GAGVSQSPSNKVTEKGKDVELRCDPISGHTALYWYRQSLGQGLEFLIYFQGNSAPDKSGLPSDRFSAERTGGSVSTLTIQRTQQEDSAVYLCASSSTGYQTYEQFFGPGTRLTVL.